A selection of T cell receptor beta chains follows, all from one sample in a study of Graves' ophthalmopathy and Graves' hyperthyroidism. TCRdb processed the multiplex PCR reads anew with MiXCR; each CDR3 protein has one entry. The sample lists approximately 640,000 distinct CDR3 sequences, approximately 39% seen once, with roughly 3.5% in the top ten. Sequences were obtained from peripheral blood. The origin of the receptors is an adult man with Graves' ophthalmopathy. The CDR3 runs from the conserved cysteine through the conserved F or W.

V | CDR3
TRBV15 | CATATGDSNQPQHF
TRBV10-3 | CAISDRGTEAFF
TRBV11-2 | CASSTYRGLRTEAFF
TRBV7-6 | CASSLAPLNTEAFF
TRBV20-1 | CSARPGGRNNQPQHF
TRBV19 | CASSDNMNTEAFF
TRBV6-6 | CATMRTAYEQYF
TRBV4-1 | CASSQGLIVSGVRTEAFF
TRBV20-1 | CSARDSRRPITNYGYTF
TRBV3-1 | CASSQGWEQYF
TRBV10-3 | CASRLQGADTGELFF
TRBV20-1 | CSARDREGPYGYTF
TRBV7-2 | CASSLAQAFF
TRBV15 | CATSQGTGVNQPQHF
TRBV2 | CASSLPGRDGYTF
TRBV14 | CASSQDLVTWDEQYF
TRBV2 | CASSHGLSGNTIYF
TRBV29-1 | CSLDRGNTEAFF
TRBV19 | CASSKLAGYEQYF
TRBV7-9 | CASSLEGRAPYEQYF
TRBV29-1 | CSVGQVTYEQYF
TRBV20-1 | CSASLDSPYEQYF
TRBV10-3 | CAISGGGSNEKLFF
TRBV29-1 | CSVGLAGQAYEQYF
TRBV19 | CASSPATGREQYF
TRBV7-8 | CASSYARPGAAPPGELFF
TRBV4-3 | CASSHGSPGAYGYTF
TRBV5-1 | CASRGDRAPEAFF
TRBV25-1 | CASTSPSGDRAYEQYF
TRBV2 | CASGLRNTIYF
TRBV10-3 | CASSEPGGVTNEKLFF
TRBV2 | CASRAVSGPYEQYF
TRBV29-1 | CSVPKGRVYEQYF
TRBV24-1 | CATSATGSTETQYF
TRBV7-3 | CAWSLGTGELFF
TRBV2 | CASSTGTATF
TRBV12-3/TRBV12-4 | CASSLRGTGTYGYTF
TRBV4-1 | CASSHALLTPGTSYEQYF